A selection of T cell receptor beta chains follows, all from one sample in a study of Ad26.COV2.S vaccination and SARS-CoV-2 variants. Profiling relied on immunoSEQ multiplex PCR, and the TCRdb table lists in-frame clones only, not all of them. Of 360,000 or so clones listed, about nine tenths are singletons. Sequencing was performed on peripheral blood, taken in a trial of Ad26.COV2.S vaccine versus placebo. Receptors were obtained from a person aged 18-60 years who received the Ad26.COV2.S COVID-19 vaccine or a placebo. Each CDR3 is given with its conserved first and last residue. Each record gives: D gene, J gene, V gene, clone size, CDR3 DNA, CDR3 protein. A D gene is named only where the DNA matches it firmly. Clone sizes are given selectively: once, few, many, or a class where the clone is expanded.

>NA|TRBJ1-1|TRBV27|NA
TGTGCCAGCAGTTTATTTGCAGGGCGCTCGAACACTGAAGCTTTCTTT
CASSLFAGRSNTEAFF
>NA|TRBJ1-6|TRBV5-6|few
TGTGCCAGCAGCAGGGGTCTTAATTCACCCCTCCACTTT
CASSRGLNSPLHF
>NA|TRBJ1-4|TRBV9|once
TGTGCCAGCAGCGTGCAGGGTGGGGATGAAAAACTGTTTTTT
CASSVQGGDEKLFF
>NA|TRBJ2-7|TRBV4-1|NA
TGCGCCAGCAGCCAAGAGACAGGTCGCGACGAGCAGTACTTC
CASSQETGRDEQYF
>NA|TRBJ2-2|TRBV6-5|once
TGTGCCAGCAGTTACTCGGGCGGATACACCGGGGAGCTGTTTTTT
CASSYSGGYTGELFF
>TRBD1|TRBJ2-7|TRBV12-3/TRBV12-4|NA
TGTGCCAGCAGTTCGAGGACAGGCGGCGAGCAGTACTTC
CASSSRTGGEQYF
>NA|TRBJ2-2|TRBV7-6|NA
TGTGCCAGCAGCTTAGTAGGGGCAGGAACGAACACCGGGGAGCTGTTTTTT
CASSLVGAGTNTGELFF
>NA|TRBJ2-1|TRBV6-5|NA
TGTGCCAGCAGCACCACACGCCTGGGTTACAATGAGCAGTTCTTC
CASSTTRLGYNEQFF
>TRBD2|TRBJ2-1|TRBV6-2/TRBV6-3|NA
TGTGCCAGCAGTTTAGCGGGCCAGTACAATGAGCAGTTCTTC
CASSLAGQYNEQFF
>TRBD2|TRBJ2-5|TRBV18|once
TGTGCCAGCTCATCAGGACTAGCGGGATCTTTAGAGACCCAGTACTTC
CASSSGLAGSLETQYF
>NA|TRBJ2-1|TRBV29-1|NA
TGCAGCGGACGGACAGGGTGGAGCGGGAGGTCCTACAATGAGCAGTTCTTC
CSGRTGWSGRSYNEQFF
>TRBD2|TRBJ2-1|TRBV3-1/TRBV3-2|NA
TGTGCCAGCACAAAGCGGGAGGCCAACAATGAGCAGTTCTTC
CASTKREANNEQFF
>NA|TRBJ1-1|TRBV2|NA
TGTGCCAGCAGTTGGGGGAGGAACACTGAAGCTTTCTTT
CASSWGRNTEAFF
>NA|TRBJ2-1|TRBV15|NA
TGTGCCACCAGCAGCAACCTGGTCAATGAGCAGTTCTTC
CATSSNLVNEQFF
>NA|TRBJ1-2|TRBV28|NA
TGTGCCAGCAGTTTATCCACTCTGGACTATGGCTACACCTTC
CASSLSTLDYGYTF
>NA|TRBJ2-2|TRBV5-6|NA
TGTGCCAGCAACGCTTATTTAAACACCGGGGAGCTGTTTTTT
CASNAYLNTGELFF
>TRBD1|TRBJ1-1|TRBV29-1|NA
TGCAGCGCCGGACAGGGCACTCCCAACACTGAAGCTTTCTTT
CSAGQGTPNTEAFF
>NA|TRBJ1-4|TRBV13|NA
TGTGCCAGCAGCTTGTCTGGGGGGAATGAAAAACTGTTTTTT
CASSLSGGNEKLFF
>TRBD1|TRBJ1-1|TRBV18|NA
TGTGCCAGCTCACCCCAACAGGGGCGGTATAGCGCTGAAGCTTTCTTT
CASSPQQGRYSAEAFF
>TRBD2|TRBJ2-1|TRBV11-3|NA
TGTGCCAGCAGCTTTGATACTAGCGGATACAATGAGCAGTTCTTC
CASSFDTSGYNEQFF
>NA|TRBJ2-7|TRBV7-8|NA
TGTGCCAGCAGCTTATTGGGGGACGGAATTTACGAGCAGTACTTC
CASSLLGDGIYEQYF
>TRBD1|TRBJ1-5|TRBV18|NA
TGTGCCAGCTCACCACAACAGGGGGCCGGTCAGCCCCAGCATTTT
CASSPQQGAGQPQHF
>NA|TRBJ1-6|TRBV18|NA
TGTGCCAGCTCACCGTCCCTTAATTCACCCCTCCACTTT
CASSPSLNSPLHF
>NA|TRBJ1-4|TRBV15|NA
TGTGCCACCAGCAGAGAGACTAATGAAAAACTGTTTTTT
CATSRETNEKLFF
>TRBD2|TRBJ2-3|TRBV6-5|once
TGTGCCAGCATACGCGGGAGCAGGGCAGATACGCAGTATTTT
CASIRGSRADTQYF
>TRBD1|TRBJ1-5|TRBV4-2|NA
TGTGCCAGCAGCCAAGATTTGAGGACAGGGGATCAGCCCCAGCATTTT
CASSQDLRTGDQPQHF
>TRBD1|TRBJ1-5|TRBV18|once
TGTGCCAGCTCACCGGGGACAGGCCATCAGCCCCAGCATTTT
CASSPGTGHQPQHF
>NA|TRBJ2-1|TRBV30|NA
TGTGCCTCAACATCCGGGACACAGACTTACAATGAGCAGTTCTTC
CASTSGTQTYNEQFF
>TRBD2|TRBJ2-7|TRBV27|NA
TGTGCCAGCAGTTTATCTCGGGGGGAGGGATACGAGCAGTACTTC
CASSLSRGEGYEQYF
>NA|TRBJ2-1|TRBV5-1|NA
TGCGCCAGCAGCTCGGGGGCGCAAAGTGGGGGGACTTACAATGAGCAGTTCTTC
CASSSGAQSGGTYNEQFF
>NA|TRBJ1-1|TRBV2|NA
TGTGCCAGCAGTGCGGGTCGGGACACTGAAGCTTTCTTT
CASSAGRDTEAFF